A selection of T cell receptor beta chains follows, all from one sample in a study of beta chain features in type 1 diabetes. Repertoires were generated with immunoSEQ multiplex PCR, while TCRdb's copy carries only in-frame clones and drops some. The table records about 320,000 clones, 14% of them present only once. The sample was central memory CD4+ T cells from blood. These receptors were taken from a man aged 30 to 39 in good health. Each CDR3 is given with its conserved first and last residue. A D gene is named only where the DNA matches it firmly. The size entry is marked missing in some rows and otherwise reads once, few, many or a size class.

abundance,j_gene,d_gene,v_gene,CDR3nt,CDR3aa
.,TRBJ2-1,TRBD2,TRBV7-8,TGTGCCAGCAGCTCCACTAGCGGGGGGCCCTACAATGAGCAGTTCTTC,CASSSTSGGPYNEQFF
.,TRBJ1-2,.,TRBV6-5,TGTGCCAGCAGTTACACCACAGGGTCGGGCTACACCTTC,CASSYTTGSGYTF
many,TRBJ1-1,TRBD1,TRBV11-2,TGTGCCAGCAGCTTGGGGACAGGGGGCGAAGCTTTCTTT,CASSLGTGGEAFF
few,TRBJ2-7,.,TRBV4-3,TGCGCCAGCAGCCAAGGGGGCAGGTTCGGCTCCTACGAGCAGTACTTC,CASSQGGRFGSYEQYF
few,TRBJ1-1,.,TRBV6-1,TGTGCCAGCAGTGAGATCAGGAACACTGAAGCTTTCTTT,CASSEIRNTEAFF
.,TRBJ1-1,.,TRBV27,TGTGCCAGCAGTTTTCTTCCAGATAGAACATATAAAGCTTTCTTT,CASSFLPDRTYKAFF
few,TRBJ2-3,TRBD2,TRBV5-1,TGCGCCAGCAGGATGGAGACTAGCGAAGATACGCAGTATTTT,CASRMETSEDTQYF
few,TRBJ1-1,.,TRBV18,TGTGCCAGCTCACCACGGGAGAACACTGAAGCTTTCTTT,CASSPRENTEAFF
.,TRBJ2-1,.,TRBV7-9,TGTGCCAGCAGCTTGGCCACTAATAGCTGGTTCTTC,CASSLATNSWFF
.,TRBJ1-1,.,TRBV14,TGTGCCAGCAGCCAAGCGGAGGGATCCGAAGCTTTCTTT,CASSQAEGSEAFF
.,TRBJ2-7,.,TRBV20-1,TGCAGTGCTAGTAGGGGCTACGAGCAGTACTTC,CSASRGYEQYF
few,TRBJ2-3,TRBD2,TRBV7-8,TGTGCCAGCAGCAAAACACTAGCGGGAGGCGGGGCAGATACGCAGTATTTT,CASSKTLAGGGADTQYF
.,TRBJ2-1,.,TRBV7-2,TGTGCCAGCAGCCAAGTAGGACTCCCCTACAATGAGCAGTTCTTC,CASSQVGLPYNEQFF
.,TRBJ1-1,.,TRBV9,TGTGCCAGCGGGTCGGGTCGGGAAATGAACACTGAAGCTTTCTTT,CASGSGREMNTEAFF
.,TRBJ2-7,.,TRBV5-4,TGTGCCACCGGGGTCGCGGACGAGCAGTACTTC,CATGVADEQYF
few,TRBJ2-6,.,TRBV18,TGTGCCGGGGCGCGCTCTGGGGCCAACGTCCTGACTTTC,CAGARSGANVLTF
few,TRBJ1-5,.,TRBV28,TGTGCCAGCAGGAGGACGGACCAGCAGCATTTT,CASRRTDQQHF
few,TRBJ2-6,.,TRBV2,TGTGCCAGCAGGCAGAGTTTTTCTGGGGCCAACGTCCTGACTTTC,CASRQSFSGANVLTF
many,TRBJ2-1,.,TRBV6-5,TGTGCCAGCAGGACCGGGACGCAAGACGAGTTCTTC,CASRTGTQDEFF
few,TRBJ1-1,.,TRBV28,TGTGCCAGCAGTTTATCACAGAGGAACACTGAAGCTTTCTTT,CASSLSQRNTEAFF
few,TRBJ2-1,.,TRBV10-3,TGTGCCATCAGTGCGGGAGGGACAGGGCCAGGTAATGAGCAGTTCTTC,CAISAGGTGPGNEQFF
.,TRBJ1-2,.,TRBV4-1,TGCGCCAGCAGCCAAGGCACTAATCGTCAGGGCTACACCTTC,CASSQGTNRQGYTF
once,TRBJ1-5,.,TRBV7-8,TGTGCCAGCACCCGACAGCTAAATCAGCCCCAGCATTTT,CASTRQLNQPQHF
.,TRBJ2-1,.,TRBV7-3,TGTGCCAGCAGCTTAGTTAGCAATGAGCAGTTCTTC,CASSLVSNEQFF
few,TRBJ1-1,.,TRBV19,TGTGCCAGCAGAGAACAGGGCTTCACTGAAGCTTTCTTT,CASREQGFTEAFF
few,TRBJ1-3,.,TRBV7-2,TGTGCCAGCAGCTTGAGAGGGTCCTCTGGAAACACCATATATTTT,CASSLRGSSGNTIYF
many,TRBJ2-1,.,TRBV18,TGTGCCAGCTCACCACTAGGGGCGAACAATGAGCAGTTCTTC,CASSPLGANNEQFF
.,TRBJ2-1,TRBD2,TRBV7-9,TGTGCCAGCAGCTTGTGGGAGGGCCGGCGGGACAATGAGCAGTTCTTC,CASSLWEGRRDNEQFF
.,TRBJ2-7,.,TRBV5-1,TGCGCCAGCAGCTTGGAACCAGGGGTGGGCGAGCAGTACTTC,CASSLEPGVGEQYF
.,TRBJ1-5,.,TRBV7-2,TGTGCCAGCAGCTTAGAGGGCGGCCTGCCCCAGCATTTT,CASSLEGGLPQHF
many,TRBJ1-1,TRBD1,TRBV10-2,TGCGCCACTGGACAGGGTCGTAACACTGAAGCTTTCTTT,CATGQGRNTEAFF
few,TRBJ2-5,.,TRBV6-6,TGTGCCAGCAATCGCCCGAACAGGGCTGGGGAGACCCAGTACTTC,CASNRPNRAGETQYF
few,TRBJ1-5,.,TRBV5-6,TGTGCCAGCAGCTTGGGGAGTGTCGAGTATCAGCCCCAGCATTTT,CASSLGSVEYQPQHF
.,TRBJ2-2,TRBD1,TRBV6-5,TGTGCCGCTGGGGCCGGGACAGGGGCCGGGGAGCTGTTTTTT,CAAGAGTGAGELFF
few,TRBJ1-5,.,TRBV6-5,TGTGCCAGCAGTGAAAGTTGGGGGGGTCAGCCCCAGCATTTT,CASSESWGGQPQHF
few,TRBJ2-1,.,TRBV5-1,TGCGCCAGCAGCTTGGTTTTGGGGGATGAGCAGTTCTTC,CASSLVLGDEQFF
few,TRBJ1-1,TRBD1,TRBV6-5,TGTGCCAGCAGTTACACCCCAGACAGGGAGGAAGCTTTCTTT,CASSYTPDREEAFF
.,TRBJ2-7,.,TRBV7-2,TGTGCCAGCAGCGCCAGGACCCGTTACGAGCAGTACTTC,CASSARTRYEQYF
.,TRBJ2-1,.,TRBV6-1,TGTGCCAGCAGCCCTCGGCGTGAGCAGTTCTTC,CASSPRREQFF
many,TRBJ2-6,.,TRBV10-3,TGTGCCATCAGTGAGTCGACAAGGGGCTCCGGGGCCAACGTCCTGACTTTC,CAISESTRGSGANVLTF
few,TRBJ2-5,.,TRBV7-3,TGTGCCAGCAGCTTAGCAACAAGGACTTCGAGTCGGCAGTACTTC,CASSLATRTSSRQYF
.,TRBJ1-2,TRBD1,TRBV7-2,TGTGCCAGCAGCTTAGGGACAGGGGGTTATGGCTACACCTTC,CASSLGTGGYGYTF
few,TRBJ1-5,TRBD1,TRBV4-1,TGCGCCAGCAGCCAAGATTGGTCAGGGGGTGAGAATCAGCCCCAGCATTTT,CASSQDWSGGENQPQHF
few,TRBJ1-1,.,TRBV7-6,TGTGCCAGCAGCTTAACCCACACAGCCACTGAAGCTTTCTTT,CASSLTHTATEAFF
few,TRBJ1-1,TRBD1,TRBV5-1,TGCGCCAGCAGCTTGGAAGCAGGGGGCAGGGTTGAAGCTTTCTTT,CASSLEAGGRVEAFF
.,TRBJ2-7,.,TRBV25-1,TGTGCCAGCAGTCCAAATTCTCACAGCTACGAGCAGTACTTC,CASSPNSHSYEQYF
.,TRBJ2-1,TRBD2,TRBV2,TGTGCCAGCAGTGAACGGGCGGGAGGTTACAATGAGCAGTTCTTC,CASSERAGGYNEQFF
.,TRBJ1-1,.,TRBV7-3,TGTGCCAGCAGCTTAAGCTCTGGAACTGTGGCTTTCTTT,CASSLSSGTVAFF
many,TRBJ2-4,TRBD1,TRBV4-1,TGCGCCAGCAGCCATCAGGACAGGGAGGCCAAAAACATTCAGTACTTC,CASSHQDREAKNIQYF
.,TRBJ2-1,.,TRBV7-6,TGTGCCAGCAGCTTTAGCCATGAGCAGTTCTTC,CASSFSHEQFF
few,TRBJ1-5,.,TRBV6-5,TGTGCCAGCAGACGTACAGGGAATAATCAGCCCCAGCATTTT,CASRRTGNNQPQHF
.,TRBJ2-7,.,TRBV5-4,TGTGCCAGCAGCTTGAACTCCGACAGATCCTACGAGCAGTACTTC,CASSLNSDRSYEQYF
.,TRBJ1-2,.,TRBV15,TGTGCCACCAGTGCTAACTATGGCTACACCTTC,CATSANYGYTF
few,TRBJ1-4,.,TRBV2,TGTGCCAGCACGAGGCAGCTGAATGAAAAACTGTTTTTT,CASTRQLNEKLFF
.,TRBJ2-5,.,TRBV7-7,TGTGCCAGCAGCCGCAGCAGAGAAGAGACCCAGTACTTC,CASSRSREETQYF
few,TRBJ2-3,.,TRBV7-2,TGTGCCAGCAGCCCCCCAACAGATACGCAGTATTTT,CASSPPTDTQYF
.,TRBJ1-5,.,TRBV25-1,TGTGCCAGCAGTGAAGGGGCAGGGACTAATCAGCCCCAGCATTTT,CASSEGAGTNQPQHF
few,TRBJ2-3,TRBD2,TRBV14,TGTGCCAGCCGGATGAGCGGGAGGACAGATACGCAGTATTTT,CASRMSGRTDTQYF
.,TRBJ2-2,.,TRBV4-2,TGTGCCAGCAGCCAAGTTTCTGCCCTCACCACCGGGGAGCTGTTTTTT,CASSQVSALTTGELFF